These 7 T cell receptor beta chains were sequenced from one sample in a study of Ad26.COV2.S vaccination and SARS-CoV-2 variants. This sample's treatment: about 20 received Ad26.COV2.S at low or high dose, single or two shots; about five received placebo; per-sample allocation not given. Sample collection was performed on day 63 after the first vaccine or placebo injection. The protocol was immunoSEQ multiplex PCR, while the TCRdb copy is restricted to in-frame clones and leaves out a portion. The data show roughly 330,000 clones, roughly 90% seen once. The sequencing used peripheral blood, collected in a trial of Ad26.COV2.S vaccine versus placebo. The receptors originated from a person aged 18-65 years who received the Ad26.COV2.S COVID-19 vaccine or a placebo.

V and J are TRBV29-1 and TRBJ1-1; possible D gene TRBD1, 6 bases. This CDR3 spans 13 amino acids. Per germline, CDR1 SQVTM and CDR2 ANQGSEA. The V and J ends lost 6 bases and 5 bases respectively, with 16 bases between them. The chain's CDR3 is CSVTGLLGTEAFF. CDR3 nucleotides: TGCAGCGTCACAGGGCTATTGGGAACTGAAGCTTTCTTT. Using reference TRBV29-1 and TRBJ1-1 for the parts outside the CDR3, the full variable domain is SAVISQKPSRDICQRGTSLTIQCQVDSQVTMMFWYRQQPGQSLTLIATANQGSEATYESGFVIDKFPISRPNLTFSTLTVSNMSPEDSSIYLCSVTGLLGTEAFFGQGTRLTVV.

The gene calls are TRBV12-3 or TRBV12-4 and TRBJ2-7; D unresolved. Trimming removed 2 bases from V and 4 bases from J, with 6 bases in between. This CDR3 is built from 12 residues. The CDR3, as DNA: TGTGCCAGCAGTTTATCGGGTTACGAGCAGTACGTC. Protein product: CASSLSGYEQYV.

The DNA of the CDR3 is TGTGCCACCAGCAGAGATGGGAACACTGAAGCTTTCTTT. It specifies CATSRDGNTEAFF. This chain joins TRBV15 and TRBJ1-1; no firm D call. Germline CDR1 LNHNV, CDR2 YYDKDF (reference sequence). This CDR3 comprises 13 residues. Trimming took 0 bases from V and 1 from J, leaving 3 bases between them. Drawing the rest from reference TRBV15 and TRBJ1-1, the complete variable domain is DAMVIQNPRYQVTQFGKPVTLSCSQTLNHNVMYWYQQKSSQAPKLLFHYYDKDFNNEADTPDNFQSRRPNTSFCFLDIRSPGLGDTAMYLCATSRDGNTEAFFGQGTRLTVV.

The V and J genes are TRBV25-1 and TRBJ2-4; D perhaps matches TRBD2 (6 bases). Germline CDR1 reads MGHDK; CDR2 reads SYGVNS. CDR3 length: 14 amino acids. V shed 8 bases and J shed 2 bases, with 13 bases lying between them. CDR3 sequence reads: CASGDSGTKNIQYF. The DNA of the CDR3 is TGTGCCAGCGGGGACTCCGGGACCAAAAACATTCAGTACTTC.

The rearrangement links TRBV3-1 (or the pseudogene TRBV3-2) to TRBJ1-1; D ambiguous. Trimming removed 0 bases from V and 9 bases from J, with 14 bases in between. The CDR3 length is 14 residues. CDR1 and CDR2 from the germline V gene are LGHDT and YNNKEL (reference sequence). The DNA of the CDR3 is TGTGCCAGCAGCCAAGATGGAATAAGCACCCAAGCTTTCTTT. Protein: CASSQDGISTQAFF.

The sample holds a few counts of this clone. The rearrangement links TRBV6-2 or TRBV6-3 to TRBJ1-5; 7 positions agree with TRBD1. Germline trimming cut 5 bases from V and 0 bases from J; bases unmatched to any gene: 19. The germline CDR1 and CDR2 sequences are MNHEY and SVGEGT. The CDR3 length is 20 residues. Here the CDR3 DNA reads TGTGCCAGCAGTATCCCCCAGAATCTGACAGGGTGGGTTAGCAATCAGCCCCAGCATTTT. This codes for CASSIPQNLTGWVSNQPQHF.

V gene TRBV18 combines with J gene TRBJ1-4; 7 nucleotides agree with TRBD1. Losses at the gene ends were 6 bases for V and 8 bases for J; bases not matched to a gene: 9. This CDR3 contains 14 residues. CDR1 is KGHSH, CDR2 LQKENI, per germline. The CDR3 here is CASSHRGEEEKLFF. For the CDR3, the DNA is TGTGCCAGCTCCCACAGGGGAGAGGAGGAAAAACTGTTTTTT. Together with reference TRBV18 and TRBJ1-4, the CDR3 gives the full variable domain: NAGVMQNPRHLVRRRGQEARLRCSPMKGHSHVYWYRQLPEEGLKFMVYLQKENIIDESGMPKERFSAEFPKEGPSILRIQQVVRGDSAAYFCASSHRGEEEKLFFGSGTQLSVL.